These 23 T cell receptor beta chains were sequenced from one sample in a study of blood T cell repertoires in COVID-19. Profiled with immunoSEQ multiplex PCR; TCRdb holds only in-frame clones, not every one. The data contain 170,000 or so clones, roughly 80% of them singletons. The sequencing sample was made of peripheral blood. Every receptor here comes from a man younger than 35 with active or convalescent COVID-19.

Turning to this clone: The germline gene is not matched at one end of the junction; a read error may be the cause. The V and J genes are TRBV19 and TRBJ1-2, with D possibly matching TRBD1 (5 bases). The CDR3 is made up of 12 amino acids. Germline V gene lookup returns CDR1 LNHDA and CDR2 SQIVND (reference sequence). This CDR3 is CASSMAGPSLYF. CDR3 coding DNA: TGTGCCAGTAGTATGGCGGGACCAAGCCTTTACTTC.

This clone has more than one count but fewer than ten. This chain links TRBV5-4 with TRBJ2-1; D possibly corresponds to TRBD2 (6 bases). CDR1 is SGHNT, CDR2 YYREEE, per germline (reference sequence). The CDR3 has 14 amino acids. V was trimmed by 1 base and J by 8 bases, leaving 13 bases between them. CDR3 amino acids: CASSLRVGGDEQFF. CDR3 nucleotide sequence: TGTGCCAGCAGCTTGAGGGTGGGCGGGGATGAGCAGTTCTTC.

The chain links TRBV5-5 to TRBJ2-2; 7 positions match TRBD1. Looked up from germline, CDR1 is SGHKS and CDR2 is YYEKEE (reference sequence). CDR3 length: 15 amino acids. The V segment lost 3 bases and the J segment 7 bases; nucleotides outside the gene matches: 9. The CDR3 region has the DNA TGTGCCAGCAGCTCGACAGGGAGATTCGACGGGGAGCTGTTTTTT. It specifies CASSSTGRFDGELFF. The whole variable domain, remainder taken from reference TRBV5-5 and TRBJ2-2, is DAGVTQSPTHLIKTRGQQVTLRCSPISGHKSVSWYQQVLGQGPQFIFQYYEKEERGRGNFPDRFSARQFPNYSSELNVNALLLGDSALYLCASSSTGRFDGELFFGEGSRLTVL.

The chain couples TRBV7-2 to TRBJ1-1, with D possibly being TRBD1 (6 bases). Germline assignment: CDR1 SGHTA and CDR2 FQGNSA. V lost 2 bases, J lost 0 bases, and 7 bases lay in between. This CDR3 has 14 amino acids. CDR3 loop: CASSLQGLNTEAFF. The CDR3 coding sequence is TGTGCCAGCAGCTTACAGGGGCTGAACACTGAAGCTTTCTTT.

V usage is TRBV6-6 and J usage is TRBJ2-7; 10 positions agree with TRBD1. Unmatched junction bases numbered 2, after V lost 2 bases and J lost 7 bases. CDR3 size: 13 residues. The V gene's germline CDR1 is MNHNY and CDR2 SVGAGI (reference sequence). The CDR3 DNA sequence: TGTGCCAGCAGTTACAAGGGACAGGGGGAGCAGTACTTC. It is translated as CASSYKGQGEQYF.

The genes are TRBV7-2 and TRBJ2-3, with a tentative D call TRBD1 (6 bases). The germline V gene has CDR1 SGHTA and CDR2 FQGNSA. V was trimmed by 3 bases and J by 3 bases, leaving 16 bases between them. There are 16 residues in the CDR3. In DNA, the CDR3 is TGTGCCAGCAGCTTTTACCGCCGGGACAAAACAGATACGCAGTATTTT. It codes for CASSFYRRDKTDTQYF.

V and J are TRBV6-2 or TRBV6-3 and TRBJ2-1; 14 bases are a match to TRBD2. Germline lookup yields CDR1 MNHEY and CDR2 SVGEGT. The V segment lost 2 bases and the J segment 16 bases; nucleotides outside the gene matches: 13. The CDR3 contains 16 residues. The CDR3, as DNA: TGTGCCAGCAGTTACGGGATACCCGGGACTAGCGGGAGAACCTTCTTC. It yields the protein CASSYGIPGTSGRTFF.

A word on this clone: It is unclear where the CDR3 begins or ends on the DNA, so no DNA is shown, and the CDR3 is as TCRdb lists it. The chain has TRBV24-1 and TRBJ2-2; TRBD2, as called in the table, went unchecked against the DNA. Ends included, the CDR3 has 13 residues. CDR1 KGHDR and CDR2 SFDVKD come from the germline V gene. The CDR3 loop reads CATSDFGAGELFF.

This rearrangement joins TRBV18 to TRBJ2-3, with TRBD1 identical over 9 bases. J gave up 6 bases and V 8 bases, and 9 bases lay outside the gene matches. The CDR3 is 14 amino acids. The germline V gene encodes CDR1 KGHSH and CDR2 LQKENI. The chain's CDR3 is CASLPTGGADTQYF. The CDR3 DNA reads TGTGCCAGCCTCCCGACAGGGGGGGCCGATACGCAGTATTTT.

The rearrangement uses TRBV5-1 and TRBJ1-2, with 8 bases matching TRBD1. The V segment lost 0 bases and the J segment 4 bases; nucleotides outside the gene matches: 8. The germline CDR1 and CDR2 sequences are SGHRS and YFSETQ. The CDR3 runs 16 residues. Here the CDR3 reads CASSLVPTGDGYGYTF. CDR3 in DNA: TGCGCCAGCAGCTTGGTCCCGACAGGGGACGGCTATGGCTACACCTTC. The full variable domain, rest sourced from reference TRBV5-1 and TRBJ1-2, is KAGVTQTPRYLIKTRGQQVTLSCSPISGHRSVSWYQQTPGQGLQFLFEYFSETQRNKGNFPGRFSGRQFSNSRSEMNVSTLELGDSALYLCASSLVPTGDGYGYTFGSGTRLTVV.

The chain carries TRBV6-1 and TRBJ1-6, with unresolved D. Germline V gene data show CDR1 as MNHNS and CDR2 as SASEGT. The CDR3 totals 15 residues. Between the trimmed V and J ends, which lost 2 bases and 7 bases, there was a span of 12 bases. This CDR3 is CASSETRWENSPLHF. As DNA, the CDR3 is TGTGCCAGCAGTGAAACCCGGTGGGAGAATTCACCCCTCCACTTT.

This chain links TRBV7-2 with TRBJ2-7; 11 bases are a match to TRBD2. CDR3 length equals 15 residues. Per germline, CDR1 SGHTA and CDR2 FQGNSA. The V gene end was trimmed by 2 bases and the J gene end by 7 bases; junction bases not matched to a gene: 7. The CDR3 nucleotides are TGTGCCAGCAGCTTATTTGAGACTAGCGGGAAAGAGCAGTACTTC. Encoded protein: CASSLFETSGKEQYF.

The rearrangement joins TRBV7-9 to TRBJ1-1; D gene ambiguous. CDR3 length: 14 residues. Germline CDR1 reads SEHNR; CDR2 reads FQNEAQ (reference sequence). Deletions cut 6 bases from V and 0 bases from J, with 11 bases between. For the CDR3, the DNA is TGTGCCAGCAGAAAGGCAACAGTGAACACTGAAGCTTTCTTT. As protein: CASRKATVNTEAFF. The full variable domain, with the rest looked up from reference TRBV7-9 and TRBJ1-1, is DTGVSQNPRHKITKRGQNVTFRCDPISEHNRLYWYRQTLGQGPEFLTYFQNEAQLEKSRLLSDRFSAERPKGSFSTLEIQRTEQGDSAMYLCASRKATVNTEAFFGQGTRLTVV.

The V call is TRBV18, the J call TRBJ1-4; 7 nucleotides line up with TRBD1. CDR1 and CDR2 (germline): KGHSH, LQKENI. V lost 2 bases to trimming and J lost 6 bases; unmatched junction nucleotides: 6. The CDR3 contains 15 residues. CDR3 bases: TGTGCCAGCTCACCAAGTTGGCAGGGGGATGAAAAACTGTTTTTT. Protein: CASSPSWQGDEKLFF.

The chain uses TRBV6-6 and TRBJ1-2, with a weak D call TRBD1 (5 bases). Between the trimmed V and J ends, which lost 2 bases and 6 bases, there was a span of 10 bases. In germline, CDR1 is MNHNY, CDR2 SVGAGI (reference sequence). CDR3 size: 13 residues. CDR3 in DNA: TGTGCCAGCAGTTACGGTGGGGCGGATGGCTACACCTTC. Translating it yields CASSYGGADGYTF.

V is TRBV11-2 and J is TRBJ1-1; TRBD1 agrees at 7 bases. This CDR3 is built from 14 residues. The trim removed 5 bases at V and 5 bases at J, leaving 8 bases unmatched. The V gene's germline CDR1 is SGHAT and CDR2 FQNNGV. The CDR3 sequence is CASSIRQGGTEAFF. The CDR3 DNA sequence: TGTGCCAGCAGCATCCGACAGGGTGGTACTGAAGCTTTCTTT.

The chain links TRBV7-9 to TRBJ1-1; weak D call: TRBD1 (6 bases). The CDR3 contains 14 residues. Between the trimmed V and J ends, which lost 6 bases and 1 base, there was a span of 12 bases. CDR1 is SEHNR and CDR2 is FQNEAQ in the germline V gene (reference sequence). The DNA of the CDR3 is TGTGCCAGCAGTCAGCAGGGGAGGAACACTGAAGCTTTCTTT. Protein sequence: CASSQQGRNTEAFF.

V gene TRBV7-3 combines with J gene TRBJ2-1; 15 nucleotides align to TRBD2. The CDR3 totals 18 residues. After removal of 5 bases from V and 5 bases from J, the junction contained 10 bases not matched to a gene. CDR1 is SGHTA, CDR2 FQGTGA, per germline. CDR3 protein: CASSLPGLAGGKNNEQFF. CDR3 DNA sequence: TGTGCCAGCAGCCTGCCGGGACTAGCGGGAGGAAAAAACAATGAGCAGTTCTTC.

V is TRBV7-6 and J is TRBJ2-1; D might be TRBD2 (5 bases). The V gene lost 7 bases and the J gene lost 6 bases, with 7 bases spanning the gap. The CDR3 is 11 amino acids. From germline, CDR1 is SGHVS and CDR2 FNYEAQ. CDR3 region: CASTRGNEQFF. The DNA for the CDR3 is TGTGCCAGCACTCGGGGCAATGAGCAGTTCTTC.

The V and J genes are TRBV7-8 and TRBJ1-5; tentatively, D is TRBD1 (6 bases). V was cut by 3 bases and J by 4 bases, with 10 bases left in between. The CDR3 is 14 amino acids. Germline V lookup: CDR1 SGHVS, CDR2 FQNEAQ. The CDR3 here is CASSFNRANQPQHF. The CDR3 DNA reads TGTGCCAGCAGCTTCAACAGGGCGAATCAGCCCCAGCATTTT.

This chain joins TRBV7-9 and TRBJ1-1; D is ambiguous. Trimming left V 2 bases short and J 1 base short, with 8 bases between. This CDR3 region has 14 residues. CDR1 is SEHNR and CDR2 is FQNEAQ in the germline V gene (reference sequence). The CDR3 protein is CASSLLRGNTEAFF. CDR3 DNA sequence: TGTGCCAGCAGCTTATTACGGGGGAACACTGAAGCTTTCTTT.

This clone was seen more than once but under ten times. The gene calls are TRBV3-1 (or the pseudogene TRBV3-2) and TRBJ1-3; TRBD1 might be the D (5 bases). The germline V gene has CDR1 LGHDT and CDR2 YNNKEL (reference sequence). V dropped 6 bases and J dropped 0 bases, with 6 bases sitting between them. The CDR3 is 13 residues long. CDR3 protein: CASRTVSGNTIYF. For the CDR3, the DNA is TGTGCCAGCAGGACAGTCTCTGGAAACACCATATATTTT.

The chain joins TRBV5-6 to TRBJ2-5, with 7 bases matching TRBD2. The CDR3 covers 15 residues. Trimming cost V 4 bases and J 2 bases; bases outside gene matches: 8. Germline V CDR1 and CDR2: SGHDT, YYEEEE. CDR3 amino acids: CASSQLADQQETQYF. The CDR3 DNA reads TGTGCCAGCAGCCAGCTAGCGGATCAACAAGAGACCCAGTACTTC.